This TCR beta chain was identified during a study of blood T cell repertoires in COVID-19. The protocol was immunoSEQ multiplex PCR, while the TCRdb copy is restricted to in-frame clones and leaves out a portion. In the table there are some 220,000 clones, more than 80% of which are singletons. Germline CDR1 is PRHDT and CDR2 is FYEKMQ (reference sequence). The CDR3 has 18 amino acids. J lost 3 bases, V lost 3 bases, and 12 bases had no gene match. The chain couples TRBV13 to TRBJ2-5; 11 bases line up with TRBD2. What was sequenced was peripheral blood. This TCR was sampled from a woman aged 25 to 39 with COVID-19, enrolled during active disease. CDR3 region: CASSLSPLAGVLEETQYF. The DNA for the CDR3 is TGTGCCAGCAGCTTGTCACCACTAGCGGGAGTGTTGGAAGAGACCCAGTACTTC.